Here is one T cell receptor beta chain with its context. In the authors' workflow: How many nucleated cells were present was estimated from reference gene primer amplification. Generated by immunoSEQ multiplex PCR, the TCRdb table keeps only in-frame clones and is missing some. The V and J calls and clone size are taken from that table; D and trimming were inferred from the DNA. Among tens of thousands of clones listed, approximately 90% were seen once. This sample stems from a study of blood T cell repertoires in COVID-19. In the study overall: The cDNA or gDNA used as material had been derived from T cells, B-cell-depleted T cells, or PBMCs.

Trimming cost V 3 bases and J 10 bases; bases outside gene matches: 5. This CDR3 comprises 13 residues. Germline loops: CDR1 SGHTA, CDR2 FQGTGA. The sequence was obtained from a human donor with active COVID-19. The donor label of this sample is uncertain. The source material was peripheral blood. V is TRBV7-3 and J is TRBJ2-1; 8 bases agree with TRBD1. The CDR3 DNA reads as TGTGCCAGCAGCTTTGCAGGGGGCAGGGAGCAGTTCTTC. Residues: CASSFAGGREQFF.